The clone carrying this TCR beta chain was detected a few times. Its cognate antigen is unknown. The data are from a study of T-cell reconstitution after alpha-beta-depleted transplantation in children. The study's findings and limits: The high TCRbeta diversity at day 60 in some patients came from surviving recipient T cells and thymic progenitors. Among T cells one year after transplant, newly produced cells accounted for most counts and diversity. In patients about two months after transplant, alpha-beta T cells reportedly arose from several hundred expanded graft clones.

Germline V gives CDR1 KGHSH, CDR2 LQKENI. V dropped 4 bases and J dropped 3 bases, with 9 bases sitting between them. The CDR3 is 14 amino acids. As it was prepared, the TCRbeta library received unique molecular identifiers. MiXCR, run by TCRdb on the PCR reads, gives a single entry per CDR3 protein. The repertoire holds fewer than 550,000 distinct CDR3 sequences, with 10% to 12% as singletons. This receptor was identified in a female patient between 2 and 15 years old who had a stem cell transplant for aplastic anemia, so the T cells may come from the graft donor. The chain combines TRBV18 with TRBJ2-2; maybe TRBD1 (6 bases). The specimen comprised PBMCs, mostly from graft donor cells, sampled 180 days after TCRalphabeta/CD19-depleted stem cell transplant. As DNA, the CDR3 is TGTGCCAGCTCACTGACAGGTTACACCGGGGAGCTGTTTTTT. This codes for CASSLTGYTGELFF.